The 14 T cell receptor beta chains reported below all come from one sample, sequenced in a study of technical replicates of blood from a handful of donors. Produced via immunoSEQ multiplex PCR; TCRdb's table is partial and in-frame only. The sample comprises more than 65,000 clones, approximately 92% of which are singletons, and around 0.38% rests with the top ten. Specimen: T cells isolated from PBMCs. All receptors derive from a human donor in good health.

The rearrangement joins TRBV28 to TRBJ2-7; TRBD2 is a possible D gene (6 bases). CDR3 size: 14 residues. In germline, CDR1 is MDHEN, CDR2 SYDVKM. Trimming removed 3 bases at V and 0 bases at J, with 9 bases between. CDR3 in DNA: TGTGCCAGCAGTTTCGGGGGTAGCTCCTACGAGCAGTACTTC. It codes for CASSFGGSSYEQYF.

The genes are TRBV5-4 and TRBJ1-1; maybe TRBD1 (5 bases). CDR3 size: 15 residues. Trimming shortened V by 1 base and J by 1 base, and 11 bases separated the two germline ends. The germline gives CDR1 SGHNT, CDR2 YYREEE (reference sequence). CDR3 sequence: CASSLYYDRNTEAFF. In nucleotides, the CDR3 is TGTGCCAGCAGCTTGTATTATGACAGGAACACTGAAGCTTTCTTT.

The rearrangement joins TRBV25-1 to TRBJ1-5; 11 positions agree with TRBD1. V shed 5 bases and J 4 bases; nucleotides not matched to a gene: 4. Germline V gene lookup returns CDR1 MGHDK and CDR2 SYGVNS. The CDR3 runs to 15 residues. CDR3 bases: TGTGCCAGCAGTAAGGGACAGGGGGGAAATCAGCCCCAGCATTTT. It encodes CASSKGQGGNQPQHF.

V usage is TRBV11-3 and J usage is TRBJ2-1; a possible D gene is TRBD2 (7 bases). The CDR3 extends over 18 amino acids. CDR1 and CDR2 (germline): SGHNT, YENEEA. The V and J ends lost 2 bases and 8 bases respectively, with 25 bases between them. The CDR3 nucleotides read TGTGCCAGCAGCTTAACCTTTTTAGGGGGAGGGGAGCTTCATGAGCAGTTCTTC. The encoded protein is CASSLTFLGGGELHEQFF. Supplemented by reference TRBV11-3 and TRBJ2-1, the full variable domain reads EAGVVQSPRYKIIEKKQPVAFWCNPISGHNTLYWYLQNLGQGPELLIRYENEEAVDDSQLPKDRFSAERLKGVDSTLKIQPAELGDSAVYLCASSLTFLGGGELHEQFFGPGTRLTVL.

This clone was seen just once. The rearrangement uses TRBV7-9 and TRBJ1-4; 7 bases fit TRBD1. V gave up 5 bases and J gave up 2 bases; unmatched junction bases: 5. In germline, CDR1 is SEHNR, CDR2 FQNEAQ (reference sequence). The CDR3 is 15 residues long. The CDR3 DNA reads TGTGCCAGCAGCAAATGGGACAGCACTAATGAAAAACTGTTTTTT. It encodes CASSKWDSTNEKLFF. Based on the CDR3 plus reference TRBV7-9 and TRBJ1-4, the full variable domain is DTGVSQNPRHKITKRGQNVTFRCDPISEHNRLYWYRQTLGQGPEFLTYFQNEAQLEKSRLLSDRFSAERPKGSFSTLEIQRTEQGDSAMYLCASSKWDSTNEKLFFGSGTQLSVL.

The J gene is TRBJ2-3, the V gene TRBV4-2; D perhaps matches TRBD1 (6 bases). Germline lookup yields CDR1 LGHNA and CDR2 YNFKEQ. The CDR3 totals 13 residues. Trimming removed 4 bases at V and 5 bases at J, with 10 bases between. The CDR3 is CASSPLGGDTQYF. CDR3 sequence (DNA): TGTGCCAGCAGCCCCCTAGGGGGAGATACGCAGTATTTT.

The rearrangement links TRBV19 to TRBJ1-2; the D is unclear. The CDR3 has 13 amino acids. The germline V and J ends were trimmed by 9 bases and 3 bases, with 14 bases remaining between them. CDR1 and CDR2 from the germline V gene are LNHDA and SQIVND (reference sequence). CDR3: CASWRGSDYGYTF. The CDR3 DNA reads TGTGCCAGCTGGAGAGGCAGCGACTATGGCTACACCTTC.

This clone was recorded only once. The V call is TRBV25-1, the J call TRBJ2-1; TRBD2 agrees at 13 bases. With V trimmed by 3 bases and J by 8 bases, 7 bases remained unmatched. Germline assignment: CDR1 MGHDK and CDR2 SYGVNS. The CDR3 contains 16 residues. The CDR3 sequence is CASSEAGTSGIYEQFF. CDR3 in DNA: TGTGCCAGCAGTGAGGCCGGGACTAGCGGGATATATGAGCAGTTCTTC.

The V gene is TRBV4-2, the J gene TRBJ2-1; TRBD2 is a possible D gene (6 bases). The CDR3 runs to 17 residues. The V gene lost 0 bases and the J gene lost 5 bases, with 17 bases spanning the gap. Germline V gene lookup returns CDR1 LGHNA and CDR2 YNFKEQ. The CDR3 DNA follows: TGTGCCAGCAGCCAAGACCCCCCCCAGGGAGGAGACAATGAGCAGTTCTTC. This gives the protein CASSQDPPQGGDNEQFF.

The chain links TRBV5-1 to TRBJ2-7; perhaps TRBD2 as D (6 bases). Germline CDR1 is SGHRS and CDR2 is YFSETQ. V lost 3 bases to trimming and J lost 0 bases, with 10 bases between them. The CDR3 has 14 residues. The chain's CDR3 is CASSSGLGSYEQYF. The CDR3 bases are TGCGCCAGCAGCTCGGGACTGGGCTCCTACGAGCAGTACTTC. The variable domain in full, with the rest retrieved from reference TRBV5-1 and TRBJ2-7, is KAGVTQTPRYLIKTRGQQVTLSCSPISGHRSVSWYQQTPGQGLQFLFEYFSETQRNKGNFPGRFSGRQFSNSRSEMNVSTLELGDSALYLCASSSGLGSYEQYFGPGTRLTVT.

The chain employs TRBV6-1 and TRBJ1-1; 7 bases agree with TRBD1. The CDR3 has 15 residues. Per germline, CDR1 MNHNS and CDR2 SASEGT. Unmatched junction bases numbered 16, after V lost 4 bases and J lost 11 bases. The CDR3 loop reads CASSGSQTWTGRAFF. The CDR3 DNA sequence: TGTGCCAGCAGTGGCTCCCAGACTTGGACAGGTAGGGCTTTCTTT.

This chain joins TRBV6-6 and TRBJ1-1, with D tentatively TRBD1 (6 bases). Germline V CDR1 and CDR2: MNHNY, SVGAGI (reference sequence). Trimming took off 0 bases at V and 5 bases at J, with 13 bases between the two ends. CDR3 length equals 15 residues. The CDR3 sequence is CASSYSNPGETEAFF. The CDR3 nucleotides are TGTGCCAGCAGTTACTCGAATCCAGGGGAGACTGAAGCTTTCTTT.

This clone was seen just once. The chain has TRBV9 and TRBJ1-1; weak D call: TRBD1 (6 bases). From germline, CDR1 is SGDLS and CDR2 YYNGEE. Trimming left V 6 bases short and J 3 bases short, with 15 bases between. CDR3 length: 14 residues. The CDR3 protein is CASTRGGQYTEAFF. For the CDR3, the DNA is TGTGCCAGCACTCGGGGGGGGCAATACACTGAAGCTTTCTTT. The variable domain in full, completed from reference TRBV9 and TRBJ1-1, reads DSGVTQTPKHLITATGQRVTLRCSPRSGDLSVYWYQQSLDQGLQFLIQYYNGEERAKGNILERFSAQQFPDLHSELNLSSLELGDSALYFCASTRGGQYTEAFFGQGTRLTVV.

The rearrangement uses TRBV27 and TRBJ2-7; 8 nucleotides line up with TRBD1. Germline CDR1 MNHEY, CDR2 SMNVEV (reference sequence). Trimming removed 6 bases from V and 2 bases from J; junction bases left unmatched: 9. The CDR3 is made up of 15 amino acids. The CDR3 region has the DNA TGTGCCAGCAGACCAACCGGGACAGGTACCTACGAGCAGTACTTC. The encoded protein is CASRPTGTGTYEQYF.